This record covers a single TCR beta chain. Authors' methods: Reference gene primer amplification gave nucleated cell count estimates. Some clones are missing from TCRdb's copy, which holds only in-frame ones; the method was immunoSEQ multiplex PCR. V and J calls plus clone size are reproduced from that table; the DNA served to infer D and trimming. The sample shows some 260,000 clones, under 90% of them seen only once. This sample is drawn from a study of blood T cell repertoires in COVID-19. Germline V lookup: CDR1 LGHDT, CDR2 YNNKEL (reference sequence). V was clipped by 0 bases and J by 0 bases, with 8 bases between them. This CDR3 region has 16 residues. Participant ages covered roughly 18 to 90 years across 24 US areas. Before being deemed recovered, Cohort 3 donors had two negative PCRs, clearance, or symptom resolution.

This chain links TRBV3-1 (or the pseudogene TRBV3-2) with TRBJ2-2; D is uncertain. The specimen was PBMCs or T cells enriched from blood (not recorded which). The TCR comes from a man between 40 and 49 years old who had recovered from COVID-19. The CDR3 DNA reads TGTGCCAGCAGCCAAGAGGCAGGATCGAACACCGGGGAGCTGTTTTTT. Protein product: CASSQEAGSNTGELFF.